The next 7 T cell receptor beta chains were all read from a single sample in a study of blood T cell repertoires in COVID-19. The table came from immunoSEQ multiplex PCR; TCRdb's copy has only in-frame clones and leaves some out. Of around 250,000 clones listed, approximately 86% were seen once; the top ten hold roughly 1.7%. Sequencing input: PBMCs or T cells enriched from blood (not recorded which). Receptors originate from a woman aged 45-65 years who had recovered from COVID-19.

The chain recombines TRBV5-1 with TRBJ2-7, with D possibly TRBD1 on 6 matching bases. Trimming pared 4 bases from V and 0 bases from J, leaving 20 bases between. Germline-derived CDR1 and CDR2 are SGHRS and YFSETQ. There are 17 residues in the CDR3. The CDR3 sequence: CASSVEPGHEISYEQYF. CDR3 nucleotides: TGCGCCAGCAGCGTTGAACCGGGACATGAAATCTCCTACGAGCAGTACTTC.

The rearrangement links TRBV2 to TRBJ1-5, with D unclear. The V gene's germline CDR1 is SNHLY and CDR2 FYNNEI. This CDR3 has 14 amino acids. Trimming took off 4 bases at V and 0 bases at J, with 7 bases between the two ends. The DNA for the CDR3 is TGTGCCAGCAGTGCAGGTAGTAGCAATCAGCCCCAGCATTTT. Translation: CASSAGSSNQPQHF.

V gene TRBV18 combines with J gene TRBJ2-2; 7 bases line up with TRBD2. This CDR3 has 15 amino acids. Losses at the gene ends were 3 bases for V and 0 bases for J; bases not matched to a gene: 1. Germline CDR1 reads KGHSH; CDR2 reads LQKENI. In DNA, the CDR3 is TGTGCCAGCTCACCGACTAGCTCGAACACCGGGGAGCTGTTTTTT. It encodes CASSPTSSNTGELFF.

This sequence joins TRBV19 and TRBJ2-3; a weak D match, TRBD2 (5 bases). This CDR3 has 15 residues. Trimming pared 1 base from V and 3 bases from J, leaving 11 bases between. Germline V gives CDR1 LNHDA, CDR2 SQIVND (reference sequence). As DNA, the CDR3 is TGTGCCAGTAGTATAGGACTATCGGTAACAGATACGCAGTATTTT. The encoded protein is CASSIGLSVTDTQYF. The full variable domain, rest sourced from reference TRBV19 and TRBJ2-3, is DGGITQSPKYLFRKEGQNVTLSCEQNLNHDAMYWYRQDPGQGLRLIYYSQIVNDFQKGDIAEGYSVSREKKESFPLTVTSAQKNPTAFYLCASSIGLSVTDTQYFGPGTRLTVL.

The chain combines TRBV6-5 with TRBJ1-1, with TRBD1 identical over 7 bases. The V gene end was trimmed by 7 bases and the J gene end by 4 bases; junction bases not matched to a gene: 6. CDR1 and CDR2 from the germline V gene are MNHEY and SVGAGI. There are 13 residues in the CDR3. The CDR3 protein is CASKGGAVTEAFF. As DNA, the CDR3 is TGTGCCAGCAAAGGGGGCGCGGTCACTGAAGCTTTCTTT.

V is TRBV28 and J is TRBJ2-1; D possibly corresponds to TRBD2 (6 bases). The CDR3 covers 17 residues. Germline loops: CDR1 MDHEN, CDR2 SYDVKM. The V end was cut by 2 bases, the J end by 4 bases, with 18 bases between. CDR3 amino acids: CASSLVVAGAGYNEQFF. Written as DNA, the CDR3 is TGTGCCAGCAGTTTAGTTGTTGCTGGAGCGGGTTACAATGAGCAGTTCTTC. The full variable domain, its missing parts supplied by reference TRBV28 and TRBJ2-1, is DVKVTQSSRYLVKRTGEKVFLECVQDMDHENMFWYRQDPGLGLRLIYFSYDVKMKEKGDIPEGYSVSREKKERFSLILESASTNQTSMYLCASSLVVAGAGYNEQFFGPGTRLTVL.

The chain has TRBV24-1 and TRBJ2-2; 9 bases align to TRBD1. In germline, CDR1 is KGHDR, CDR2 SFDVKD. This CDR3 has 15 amino acids. V lost 7 bases and J lost 2; bases outside the gene matches: 4. CDR3: CATRGTGSNTGELFF. CDR3 nucleotides: TGTGCCACCAGGGGGACAGGGAGCAACACCGGGGAGCTGTTTTTT.